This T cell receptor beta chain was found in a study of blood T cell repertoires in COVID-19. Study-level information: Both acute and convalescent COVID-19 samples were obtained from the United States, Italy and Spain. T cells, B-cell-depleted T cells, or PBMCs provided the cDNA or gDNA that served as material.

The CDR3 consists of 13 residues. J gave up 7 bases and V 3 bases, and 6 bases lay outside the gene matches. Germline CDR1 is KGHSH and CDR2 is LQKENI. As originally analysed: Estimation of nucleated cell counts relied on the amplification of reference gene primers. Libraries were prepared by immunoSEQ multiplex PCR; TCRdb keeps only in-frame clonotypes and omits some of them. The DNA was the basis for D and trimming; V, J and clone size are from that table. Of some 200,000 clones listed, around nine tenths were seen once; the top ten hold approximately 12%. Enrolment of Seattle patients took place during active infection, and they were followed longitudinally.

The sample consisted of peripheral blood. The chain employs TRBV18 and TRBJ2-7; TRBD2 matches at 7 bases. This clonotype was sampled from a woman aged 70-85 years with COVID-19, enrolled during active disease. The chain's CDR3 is CASSPAFGREQYF. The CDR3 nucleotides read TGTGCCAGCTCACCGGCGTTCGGGAGGGAGCAGTACTTC.